Listed below are T cell receptor beta chains from one sample, sequenced in a study of ipilimumab plus nivolumab after autologous stem cell transplantation. Sequenced by immunoSEQ multiplex PCR; TCRdb stores in-frame clones only, minus some. The table has tens of thousands of clones, 80% to 95% seen once. The sample in question was PBMCs, obtained in a trial of ipilimumab plus nivolumab as post-transplant consolidation. These receptors came from a male donor with multiple myeloma. The CDR3 runs from the conserved cysteine through the conserved F or W. Fields, in order: V gene, J gene, clone size, D gene, CDR3 DNA, CDR3 protein. A D gene is named only where the DNA matches it firmly. Some rows mark clone size as missing; the rest say once, few, many or name a class of expanded clone.

v_call: TRBV23-1; j_call: TRBJ2-2; clone_size: .; d_call: TRBD2; cdr3_nt: TGCGCCAGCTTTTCGGGGGGGCTGGTCACCGGGGAGCTGTTTTTT; cdr3_aa: CASFSGGLVTGELFF
v_call: TRBV28; j_call: TRBJ2-7; clone_size: .; d_call: .; cdr3_nt: TGTGCCAGCAGACCGCAGGGACCATCCTACGAGCAGTACTTC; cdr3_aa: CASRPQGPSYEQYF
v_call: TRBV7-2; j_call: TRBJ1-6; clone_size: once; d_call: TRBD1; cdr3_nt: TGTGCCAGCAGCTTAGCAGGGACAGCCCCGCGGTCACCCCTCCACTTT; cdr3_aa: CASSLAGTAPRSPLHF
v_call: TRBV2; j_call: TRBJ2-1; clone_size: .; d_call: .; cdr3_nt: TGTGCCAGCACCCGGACGGGCGGGCATGGTGATGAGCAGTTCTTC; cdr3_aa: CASTRTGGHGDEQFF
v_call: TRBV2; j_call: TRBJ2-3; clone_size: once; d_call: .; cdr3_nt: TGTGCCAGCAAAGGGGGATTGGGGGTAGATACGCAGTATTTT; cdr3_aa: CASKGGLGVDTQYF
v_call: TRBV30; j_call: TRBJ1-3; clone_size: .; d_call: .; cdr3_nt: TGTGCCTGGAGAAGTTTTTCCGGAAACACCATATATTTT; cdr3_aa: CAWRSFSGNTIYF
v_call: TRBV19; j_call: TRBJ2-2; clone_size: .; d_call: .; cdr3_nt: TGTGCCAGTAGTATGCGCAGGGGCGCGAACACCGGGGAGCTGTTTTTT; cdr3_aa: CASSMRRGANTGELFF
v_call: TRBV15; j_call: TRBJ2-1; clone_size: .; d_call: .; cdr3_nt: TGTGCCACCAGCAGAGACAGGGGTTATGAGCAGTTCTTC; cdr3_aa: CATSRDRGYEQFF
v_call: TRBV14; j_call: TRBJ2-7; clone_size: .; d_call: .; cdr3_nt: TGTGCCAGCAGGGGACTGTCCTACGAGCAGTACTTC; cdr3_aa: CASRGLSYEQYF
v_call: TRBV29-1; j_call: TRBJ1-1; clone_size: .; d_call: TRBD1; cdr3_nt: TGCAGCGTTGAAGACACTCTTCTCGACAGGGCGGGAAACACTGAAGCTTTCTTT; cdr3_aa: CSVEDTLLDRAGNTEAFF
v_call: TRBV27; j_call: TRBJ1-5; clone_size: .; d_call: .; cdr3_nt: TGTGCCAGCAGTTCCCAACTGGCCAAGGGTGGCAATCAGCCCCAGCATTTT; cdr3_aa: CASSSQLAKGGNQPQHF
v_call: TRBV20-1; j_call: TRBJ1-1; clone_size: .; d_call: .; cdr3_nt: TGCAGCGGGAACACTGAAGCTTTCTTT; cdr3_aa: CSGNTEAFF
v_call: TRBV6-1; j_call: TRBJ2-2; clone_size: .; d_call: TRBD2; cdr3_nt: TGTGCCAGCAGTGAAGGAGCGGGGGGTGTTCCCGGGGAGCTGTTTTTT; cdr3_aa: CASSEGAGGVPGELFF
v_call: TRBV7-2; j_call: TRBJ2-3; clone_size: once; d_call: .; cdr3_nt: TGTGCCAGCAGCTTTTTCGGAGATACGCAGTATTTT; cdr3_aa: CASSFFGDTQYF
v_call: TRBV9; j_call: TRBJ2-5; clone_size: .; d_call: .; cdr3_nt: TGTGCCAGCAGCGTAGTACCCCTCCCTGGTGGCCAAGAGACCCAGTACTTC; cdr3_aa: CASSVVPLPGGQETQYF
v_call: TRBV5-4; j_call: TRBJ2-2; clone_size: .; d_call: TRBD2; cdr3_nt: TGTGCCAGCAGCTTCCCGACTAGCGGGGGCCTGAACACCGGGGAGCTGTTTTTT; cdr3_aa: CASSFPTSGGLNTGELFF
v_call: TRBV7-3; j_call: TRBJ2-3; clone_size: .; d_call: TRBD2; cdr3_nt: TGTGCCAGCAGCCGGACTAGCGGGAGGGTTGATACGCAGTATTTT; cdr3_aa: CASSRTSGRVDTQYF
v_call: TRBV5-5; j_call: TRBJ2-7; clone_size: .; d_call: .; cdr3_nt: TGTGCCAGCAGCTTGTGGCGGCAGCCCTACGAGCAGTACTTC; cdr3_aa: CASSLWRQPYEQYF
v_call: TRBV29-1; j_call: TRBJ1-2; clone_size: .; d_call: .; cdr3_nt: TGCAGCGCCAACACCGGGACTCAGGGTCTTGGCTACACCTTC; cdr3_aa: CSANTGTQGLGYTF
v_call: TRBV9; j_call: TRBJ2-3; clone_size: .; d_call: .; cdr3_nt: TGTGCCAGCAGCCTCCGGGGAGATGAAACAGATACGCAGTATTTT; cdr3_aa: CASSLRGDETDTQYF
v_call: TRBV19; j_call: TRBJ2-1; clone_size: .; d_call: .; cdr3_nt: TGTGCCAGTACCTCAGGAGGGGGTCCCCGGGGCAATGAGCAGTTCTTC; cdr3_aa: CASTSGGGPRGNEQFF
v_call: TRBV4-3; j_call: TRBJ2-2; clone_size: .; d_call: TRBD1; cdr3_nt: TGCGCCAGCAGCCAAGGACAGGGGGCGAACACCGGGGAGCTGTTTTTT; cdr3_aa: CASSQGQGANTGELFF
v_call: TRBV4-2; j_call: TRBJ2-2; clone_size: .; d_call: .; cdr3_nt: TGTGCCAGCAGCCAAGATGGGGCGAACACCGGGGAGCTGTTTTTT; cdr3_aa: CASSQDGANTGELFF
v_call: TRBV7-6; j_call: TRBJ1-6; clone_size: .; d_call: TRBD1; cdr3_nt: TGTGCCAGCAGCAGGACAGGGGATAATTCACCCCTCCACTTT; cdr3_aa: CASSRTGDNSPLHF
v_call: TRBV6-5; j_call: TRBJ1-6; clone_size: once; d_call: .; cdr3_nt: TGTGCCAGCAGTCCCGATTATAATTCACCCCTCCACTTT; cdr3_aa: CASSPDYNSPLHF
v_call: TRBV9; j_call: TRBJ1-2; clone_size: .; d_call: TRBD1; cdr3_nt: TGTGCCAGCAGCGAAAGACAGGGGAACTATGGCTACACCTTC; cdr3_aa: CASSERQGNYGYTF
v_call: TRBV7-2; j_call: TRBJ2-1; clone_size: .; d_call: TRBD2; cdr3_nt: TGTGCCAGCAGCTACGGACTAGCGGGAACACCTCAGAATGAGCAGTTCTTC; cdr3_aa: CASSYGLAGTPQNEQFF
v_call: TRBV18; j_call: TRBJ1-1; clone_size: .; d_call: .; cdr3_nt: TGTGCCAGCTCACCACAAAACACTGAAGCTTTCTTT; cdr3_aa: CASSPQNTEAFF
v_call: TRBV11-2; j_call: TRBJ2-3; clone_size: .; d_call: TRBD2; cdr3_nt: TGTGCCAGCAGCCCCTGGACTAGCGGGGGCACAGATACGCAGTATTTT; cdr3_aa: CASSPWTSGGTDTQYF
v_call: TRBV18; j_call: TRBJ2-3; clone_size: .; d_call: .; cdr3_nt: TGTGCCAGCTCACAAACGGAGAGCACAGATACGCAGTATTTT; cdr3_aa: CASSQTESTDTQYF
v_call: TRBV4-1; j_call: TRBJ1-3; clone_size: .; d_call: TRBD1; cdr3_nt: TGCGCCAGCAGCCCCGACAGGGACTCTGGAAACACCATATATTTT; cdr3_aa: CASSPDRDSGNTIYF
v_call: TRBV5-1; j_call: TRBJ2-7; clone_size: .; d_call: TRBD1; cdr3_nt: TGCGCCAGCAGCTCCACTGGGACAGTTACCTACGAGCAGTACTTC; cdr3_aa: CASSSTGTVTYEQYF